Below, 19 T cell receptor beta chains from the same sample are listed, as sequenced in a study of T cell responses to AZD1222 COVID-19 vaccine (dated by TCRdb to the early 2020s). The time point label, read with the paper, signifies: baseline before first vaccination. The method behind the library was the immunoSEQ multiplex PCR assay. The table comes from immuneACCESS by way of TCRdb, which keeps in-frame sequences with V and J called. Part of the clones is missing from these tables; in studies checked, under half for an unresolved V gene and the rest for unknown reasons. The table for this sample lists about 73,000 clones; approximately 89% of them were counted only once. Jointly, the top ten make up about 20% of the sample. This sample comprised peripheral blood, obtained on day 0 of AZD1222 vaccination. All receptors come from an adult in good health.

The V and J genes are TRBV28 and TRBJ2-7; 13 bases are a match to TRBD2. This CDR3 spans 17 amino acids. Unmatched junction bases numbered 10, after V lost 6 bases and J lost 2 bases. The germline CDR1 and CDR2 sequences are MDHEN and SYDVKM. The CDR3 sequence is CASSRGTSGILTYEQYF. The CDR3 DNA sequence: TGTGCCAGCAGCCGCGGGACTAGCGGGATTCTCACCTACGAGCAGTACTTC.

The V gene is TRBV6-2 or TRBV6-3, the J gene TRBJ1-1; D not resolved. Trimming removed 0 bases from V and 1 base from J, with 9 bases in between. The CDR3 has 15 amino acids. In germline, CDR1 is MNHEY, CDR2 SVGEGT. CDR3 sequence (DNA): TGTGCCAGCAGTTACTCGGTGGGGTCGAACACTGAAGCTTTCTTT. Translation: CASSYSVGSNTEAFF.

This chain joins TRBV28 and TRBJ1-2; D call uncertain. Germline CDR1 reads MDHEN; CDR2 reads SYDVKM. V was trimmed by 3 bases and J by 4 bases, leaving 9 bases between them. This CDR3 contains 13 residues. CDR3 in amino acids: CASSLRVVYGYTF. The DNA of the CDR3 is TGTGCCAGCAGTTTGAGGGTGGTCTATGGCTACACCTTC.

CDR3 residues: CASNRMEETDTQYF. As DNA, the CDR3 is TGCGCCAGCAATCGTATGGAGGAGACAGATACGCAGTATTTT. This sequence joins TRBV23-1 and TRBJ2-3; tentative D call: TRBD2 (5 bases). TRBV23-1 is reported as an ORF; its role is uncertain. Trimming removed 7 bases at V and 3 bases at J, with 14 bases between. The CDR3 contains 14 residues.

The rearrangement links TRBV9 to TRBJ1-1, with D possibly being TRBD1 (5 bases). The germline V and J ends were trimmed by 5 bases and 8 bases, with 13 bases remaining between them. There are 12 residues in the CDR3. Germline V gene lookup returns CDR1 SGDLS and CDR2 YYNGEE. The CDR3 here is CASSDGGKEAFF. The CDR3 DNA follows: TGTGCCAGCAGTGACGGGGGGAAAGAAGCTTTCTTT.

This sequence joins TRBV27 and TRBJ2-1; 16 positions agree with TRBD2. This CDR3 region has 16 residues. Germline assignment: CDR1 MNHEY and CDR2 SMNVEV (reference sequence). V gave up 7 bases and J gave up 6 bases; unmatched junction bases: 6. The CDR3 is CASIGTSGRAFNEQFF. The CDR3 coding sequence is TGTGCCAGCATCGGGACTAGCGGGAGGGCCTTCAATGAGCAGTTCTTC.

The chain links TRBV19 to TRBJ2-3, with 11 bases matching TRBD2. After removal of 3 bases from V and 2 bases from J, the junction contained 7 bases not matched to a gene. The CDR3 sequence is 17 residues long. The germline CDR1 and CDR2 sequences are LNHDA and SQIVND (reference sequence). The CDR3 nucleotides are TGTGCCAGTAGTATGGAGGGACTAGCGGAGAACACAGATACGCAGTATTTT. As protein: CASSMEGLAENTDTQYF.

V and J are TRBV9 and TRBJ2-2; 14 nucleotides match TRBD2. The V gene end was trimmed by 4 bases and the J gene end by 4 bases; junction bases not matched to a gene: 6. The germline V gene has CDR1 SGDLS and CDR2 YYNGEE. The CDR3 spans 17 residues. The chain's CDR3 is CASSPGLAGVGTGELFF. The CDR3 region has the DNA TGTGCCAGCAGCCCGGGACTAGCGGGGGTGGGCACCGGGGAGCTGTTTTTT.

This chain joins TRBV27 and TRBJ2-7; possibly TRBD1 or TRBD2 for D (5 bases each). From germline, CDR1 is MNHEY and CDR2 SMNVEV (reference sequence). The ends were cut back, 6 bases at V and 7 bases at J, with 16 bases in the middle. There are 13 residues in the CDR3. The DNA for the CDR3 is TGTGCCAGCAGCCACGGGGCCGCGTGGGAGCAGTACTTC. The encoded protein is CASSHGAAWEQYF.

The V and J genes are TRBV6-1 and TRBJ2-7; 8 bases agree with TRBD2. There are 14 residues in the CDR3. V lost 3 bases, J lost 0 bases, and 1 base stayed unmatched. Germline assignment: CDR1 MNHNS and CDR2 SASEGT. As DNA, the CDR3 is TGTGCCAGCAGTGAGACTAGCGTCTCCTACGAGCAGTACTTC. Its protein product is CASSETSVSYEQYF.

This rearrangement joins TRBV13 to TRBJ2-1; 7 nucleotides match TRBD2. The J segment lost 5 bases and the V segment lost 9 bases, leaving 7 bases of the junction unmatched. Germline assignment: CDR1 PRHDT and CDR2 FYEKMQ (reference sequence). The CDR3 is 13 residues long. The CDR3 sequence is CASSGTINNEQFF. CDR3 bases: TGTGCCAGTTCCGGGACTATTAACAATGAGCAGTTCTTC.

This chain uses TRBV19 with TRBJ2-1, with 13 bases matching TRBD2. V shed 0 bases and J 7 bases; nucleotides not matched to a gene: 3. The CDR3 covers 16 residues. Germline lookup yields CDR1 LNHDA and CDR2 SQIVND (reference sequence). This CDR3 is CASSIDLLAGGNEQFF. CDR3 nucleotide sequence: TGTGCCAGTAGTATAGATCTACTAGCGGGGGGGAATGAGCAGTTCTTC. Complete variable domain (other parts from reference TRBV19 and TRBJ2-1): DGGITQSPKYLFRKEGQNVTLSCEQNLNHDAMYWYRQDPGQGLRLIYYSQIVNDFQKGDIAEGYSVSREKKESFPLTVTSAQKNPTAFYLCASSIDLLAGGNEQFFGPGTRLTVL.

The genes are TRBV4-2 and TRBJ1-1, with D maybe TRBD1 (5 bases). The CDR3 has 15 residues. The V end lost 6 bases, the J end lost 1 base, and 15 bases lay between the germline ends. CDR1 LGHNA and CDR2 YNFKEQ come from the germline V gene. CDR3 sequence reads: CASRWGSPGNTEAFF. For the CDR3, the DNA is TGTGCCAGCAGGTGGGGCAGCCCGGGGAACACTGAAGCTTTCTTT.

The V gene is TRBV28, the J gene TRBJ2-7, with D possibly TRBD1 on 6 matching bases. Trimming pared 4 bases from V and 2 bases from J, leaving 12 bases between. Germline values: CDR1 MDHEN, CDR2 SYDVKM. This CDR3 spans 14 amino acids. The CDR3 here is CASSSDRLTYEQYF. CDR3 DNA sequence: TGTGCCAGCAGTTCAGACAGGCTAACCTACGAGCAGTACTTC.

The rearrangement uses TRBV2 and TRBJ1-2; the D is unclear. Germline V CDR1 and CDR2: SNHLY, FYNNEI. The CDR3 contains 13 residues. Trimming removed 3 bases from V and 6 bases from J, with 11 bases in between. CDR3 protein: CASSEGWEDGYTF. The CDR3 nucleotides are TGTGCCAGCAGTGAGGGGTGGGAGGATGGCTACACCTTC.

This clone has just a few counts. The chain carries TRBV2 and TRBJ2-5; 11 positions match TRBD1. V dropped 6 bases and J dropped 1; count of bases not matched to a gene: 4. The CDR3 is made up of 15 amino acids. Looked up from germline, CDR1 is SNHLY and CDR2 is FYNNEI. The CDR3 DNA follows: TGTGCCAGCAGACGGACAGGGGGCTCCCAAGAGACCCAGTACTTC. Its translation is CASRRTGGSQETQYF.

The chain combines TRBV9 with TRBJ2-5; possibly TRBD2 for D (7 bases). V was shortened by 3 bases and J by 3 bases, with 15 bases between the two germline ends. Germline values: CDR1 SGDLS, CDR2 YYNGEE. The CDR3 sequence is 15 residues long. DNA for the CDR3: TGTGCCAGCAGCGGAGGTCTAGGGGGGGAAGAGACCCAGTACTTC. Residues: CASSGGLGGEETQYF.

V and J are TRBV21-1 and TRBJ2-5; the table's D call, TRBD1, has no DNA check behind it. TRBV21-1 is recorded as a pseudogene. CDR3 length: 17 residues. The DNA for the CDR3 is TGTGCCAGCAGCAAAGAAGGTGGGACAGGCCGTGAAGGGACCCAGTACTTC. This translates into CASSKEGGTGREGTQYF.

The V and J genes are TRBV12-3 or TRBV12-4 and TRBJ2-7, with TRBD1 identical over 7 bases. Trimming removed 4 bases from V and 6 bases from J; junction bases left unmatched: 3. The CDR3 spans 12 residues. As DNA, the CDR3 is TGTGCCAGCAGTTCGACAGGGTCCGAGCAGTACTTC. Protein product: CASSSTGSEQYF.